One and the same sample provided the 14 T cell receptor beta chains below, sequenced in a study of tumor-infiltrating lymphocytes in primary liver carcinoma. Starting material for RNA and DNA co-extraction consisted of roughly 19-34 mg of unsorted bulk tissue. A primer matching the constant region was used to make TCR beta cDNA from around 550 ng of total RNA. Libraries for TCR beta were built through three nested multiplex PCR rounds, which together made up a slightly modified ARM-PCR procedure. Researchers ran the first two PCR rounds for roughly 10 cycles each with TRBV1-TRBV30 forward primers and a C-beta reverse primer. TCRdb fed the multiplex PCR reads into MiXCR, producing one record per CDR3 protein. The sample has 20,000 or so distinct CDR3 sequences, approximately 70% seen once. The sample was liver tumor tissue from sampling region 1. Regarding subset: tumor region T1, superior pole. These TCRs come from a man aged 35 to 55 with primary liver carcinoma and hepatitis B virus infection.

Of note for this clonotype: The junction differs from germline at one of its ends, possibly a read error. The V gene is TRBV5-5, the J gene TRBJ2-2; D may be TRBD2 (5 bases). CDR3 length: 14 amino acids. Germline CDR1 SGHKS, CDR2 YYEKEE (reference sequence). In DNA form, the CDR3 reads TGTACCAGCAGCTTGGTGGCGGGTGCCGGGGAGCTGTTTTTT. Protein sequence: CTSSLVAGAGELFF.

The gene calls are TRBV10-3 and TRBJ2-3, with a possible D match to TRBD1 (5 bases). The CDR3 is 17 amino acids. Trimming cost V 0 bases and J 5 bases, with 18 bases left between them. The germline gives CDR1 ENHRY, CDR2 SYGVKD. CDR3 sequence: CAISESGEIIAKDTQYF. CDR3 DNA sequence: TGTGCCATCAGTGAGTCAGGGGAAATAATTGCAAAAGATACGCAGTATTTT.

The chain combines TRBV6-5 with TRBJ2-3; D is possibly TRBD2 (6 bases). Trimming left V 5 bases short and J 9 bases short, with 18 bases between. The CDR3 contains 14 residues. The germline V gene has CDR1 MNHEY and CDR2 SVGAGI. The CDR3 is CASSHWRGKETQYF. The CDR3 region has the DNA TGTGCCAGCAGTCACTGGAGGGGAAAGGAGACGCAGTATTTT.

This clonotype was detected once. Germline is not matched at one junction end, which may reflect a read error. The V gene is TRBV5-1, the J gene TRBJ2-3; 8 bases are a match to TRBD2. Germline values: CDR1 SGHRS, CDR2 YFSETQ. The CDR3 length is 16 residues. The CDR3, as DNA: TGCCCCAGCAGATTGGGAGCGGGGGATTGGGGAGATACGCAGTACTTT. This gives the protein CPSRLGAGDWGDTQYF.

This clonotype is medium-sized in the sample. The J gene is TRBJ1-4, the V gene TRBV6-1, with 7 bases aligning to TRBD1. The CDR3 runs 13 residues. The trim removed 6 bases at V and 10 bases at J, leaving 8 bases unmatched. Germline CDR1 and CDR2: MNHNS and SASEGT. The CDR3 nucleotides are TGTGCCAGCAGCGCCGACAGGGACGGAAAACTGTTTTTT. Protein product: CASSADRDGKLFF.

This clonotype came up many times. One end of the junction fails to match germline, which may point to a read error. The rearrangement uses TRBV6-2 or TRBV6-3 and TRBJ1-1; D ambiguous. The CDR3 is 13 amino acids. Germline CDR1 is MNHEY and CDR2 is SVGEGT. CDR3 in DNA: TGTGCCAGCAGCTCGACGGCATACGCTGAAGCTCTCTTT. Translated, it gives CASSSTAYAEALF.

The chain links TRBV5-4 to TRBJ2-2; 12 bases line up with TRBD2. The ends lost 10 bases at V and 4 bases at J; junction bases unmatched: 17. CDR1 and CDR2 from the germline V gene are SGHNT and YYREEE (reference sequence). CDR3 length equals 18 residues. The CDR3 DNA is TGTGCCGGTAGCTTAGCGAGACTAGCGGGAGCGGGCACCGGGGAGCTGTTTTTT. Translation gives CAGSLARLAGAGTGELFF.

Details on this clonotype: This is likely a read error, given that the CDR3 carries no conserved phenylalanine or tryptophan at its end. V is TRBV6-5 and J is TRBJ1-2; the match to TRBD1 covers 8 bases. V dropped 7 bases and J dropped 8; count of bases not matched to a gene: 9. The CDR3 is 13 residues long. CDR1 is MNHEY, CDR2 SVGAGI, per germline. The CDR3 spells CASKYDRGRGYTL. In DNA form, the CDR3 reads TGTGCCAGCAAATATGACAGGGGAAGAGGCTACACCCTC.

To note about this clonotype: The germline gene is not matched at one end of the junction; a read error may be the cause. This rearrangement joins TRBV6-2 or TRBV6-3 to TRBJ2-1; 7 nucleotides match TRBD2. The CDR3 covers 14 residues. CDR1 is MNHEY and CDR2 is SVGEGT in the germline V gene. The CDR3 spells CASSYQREGLWQFF. DNA for the CDR3: TGTGCTAGCAGTTACCAGCGGGAAGGCCTCTGGCAGTTCTTC.

Notes on this clonotype: Sequence at one end of the junction differs from germline and may be a read error. The V and J genes are TRBV6-6 and TRBJ2-3, with D perhaps matching TRBD2 (6 bases). Germline loops: CDR1 MNHNY, CDR2 SVGAGI (reference sequence). CDR3 length: 15 residues. The CDR3 DNA follows: TGCGCCAGCAGGCACGGGACTTACGTCCCAGATACACAGTATTTT. It translates to CASRHGTYVPDTQYF.

This clonotype was counted between two and nine times. The chain employs TRBV6-6 and TRBJ2-1; no clear D. From germline, CDR1 is MNHNY and CDR2 SVGAGI (reference sequence). Trimming pared 2 bases from V and 0 bases from J, leaving 17 bases between. The length of the CDR3 is 18 residues. The DNA for the CDR3 is TGTGCCAGCAGTTACAGCTTATCTATTATTAGCTCCTACAATGAGCAGTTCTTC. It specifies CASSYSLSIISSYNEQFF.

On this clonotype itself: The germline gene is not matched at one end of the junction; a read error may be the cause. The V gene is TRBV4-1, the J gene TRBJ2-7, with D possibly being TRBD1 or TRBD2 (5 bases each). Germline values: CDR1 MGHRA, CDR2 YSYEKL. The CDR3 extends over 16 amino acids. The CDR3 DNA sequence: TGCACCAGTAGCCGTGCCGGGACGGGCTTCTCCTACGAGCAGTACTTC. Translation: CTSSRAGTGFSYEQYF.

On this clonotype: It is likely a read error, because the conserved phenylalanine at the end of the CDR3 is missing. V usage is TRBV12-3 or TRBV12-4 and J usage is TRBJ2-2, with D perhaps TRBD2 (5 bases). The length of the CDR3 is 12 residues. The CDR3: CTSKMNTGKLFL. CDR3 DNA: TGTACCAGCAAAATGAACACCGGGAAGCTGTTTCTT.

A word on this clonotype: The germline gene is not matched at one end of the junction; a read error may be the cause. The chain carries TRBV11-2 and TRBJ2-1; D remains unclear. The CDR3 loop spans 15 amino acids. The germline V gene encodes CDR1 SGHAT and CDR2 FQNNGV. The CDR3 region has the DNA TGTGCCAGCAGCTTAGCTGTAGGAGTCGTCAATGAGCGGTTCTTC. It is translated as CASSLAVGVVNERFF. Looking up the rest from reference TRBV11-2 and TRBJ2-1 gives the full variable domain: EAGVAQSPRYKIIEKRQSVAFWCNPISGHATLYWYQQILGQGPKLLIQFQNNGVVDDSQLPKDRFSAERLKGVDSTLKIQPAKLEDSAVYLCASSLAVGVVNERFFGPGTRLTVL.